One TCR beta chain is described in this entry. This CDR3 contains 13 residues. CDR1 and CDR2 (germline): MDHEN, SYDVKM. The V end was cut by 6 bases, the J end by 3 bases, with 11 bases between. Method: immunoSEQ multiplex PCR; TCRdb's copy keeps in-frame clones and lacks some. The top ten hold 20% to 25% of the sample, which has about 95,000 clones, 85% seen once. The sample belongs to a study of cytomegalovirus exposure and HLA in healthy donors. The sequence derives from a man younger than 35 in good health and CMV-seropositive. The V call is TRBV28, the J call TRBJ1-2; perhaps TRBD1 as D (6 bases). Input material: PBMCs. The DNA for the CDR3 is TGTGCCAGCAGGGGGGGGGCTGACTATGGCTACACCTTC. Its translation is CASRGGADYGYTF.